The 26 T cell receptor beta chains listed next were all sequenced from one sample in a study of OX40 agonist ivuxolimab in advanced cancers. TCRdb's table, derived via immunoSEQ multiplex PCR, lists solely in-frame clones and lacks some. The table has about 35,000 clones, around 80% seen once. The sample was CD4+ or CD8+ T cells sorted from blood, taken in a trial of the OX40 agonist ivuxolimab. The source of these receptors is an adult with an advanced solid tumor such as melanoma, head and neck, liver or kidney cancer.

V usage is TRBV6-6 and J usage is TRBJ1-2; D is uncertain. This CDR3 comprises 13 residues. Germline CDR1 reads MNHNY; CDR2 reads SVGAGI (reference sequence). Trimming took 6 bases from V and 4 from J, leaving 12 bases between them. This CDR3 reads CASSTSGAYGYTF. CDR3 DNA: TGTGCCAGCAGCACTTCTGGAGCCTATGGCTACACCTTC.

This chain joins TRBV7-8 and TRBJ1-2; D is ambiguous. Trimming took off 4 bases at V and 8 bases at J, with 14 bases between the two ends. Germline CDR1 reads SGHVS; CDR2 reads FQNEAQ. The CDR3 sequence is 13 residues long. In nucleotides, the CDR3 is TGTGCCAGCAGCTACGGACTTCCAGGCGGCTACACCTTC. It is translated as CASSYGLPGGYTF.

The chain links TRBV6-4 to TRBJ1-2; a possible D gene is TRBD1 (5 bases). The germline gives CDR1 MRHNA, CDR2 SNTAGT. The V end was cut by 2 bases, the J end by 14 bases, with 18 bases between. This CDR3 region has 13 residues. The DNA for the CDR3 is TGTGCCAGCAGTGACCCGGGACGGGGCCCGAAGACCTTC. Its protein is CASSDPGRGPKTF.

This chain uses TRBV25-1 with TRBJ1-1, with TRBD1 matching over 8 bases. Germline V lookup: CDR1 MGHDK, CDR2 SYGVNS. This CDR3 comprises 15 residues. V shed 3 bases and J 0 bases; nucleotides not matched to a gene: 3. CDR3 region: CASSEDRALNTEAFF. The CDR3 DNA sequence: TGTGCCAGCAGTGAGGACAGGGCGCTGAACACTGAAGCTTTCTTT. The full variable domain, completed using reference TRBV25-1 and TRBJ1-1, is EADIYQTPRYLVIGTGKKITLECSQTMGHDKMYWYQQDPGMELHLIHYSYGVNSTEKGDLSSESTVSRIRTEHFPLTLESARPSHTSQYLCASSEDRALNTEAFFGQGTRLTVV.

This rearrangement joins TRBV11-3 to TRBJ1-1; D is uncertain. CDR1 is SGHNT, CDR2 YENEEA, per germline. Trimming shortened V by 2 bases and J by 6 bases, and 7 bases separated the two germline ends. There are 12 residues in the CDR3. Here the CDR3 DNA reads TGTGCCAGCAGCTTACAACGGGCTGAAGCTTTCTTT. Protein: CASSLQRAEAFF. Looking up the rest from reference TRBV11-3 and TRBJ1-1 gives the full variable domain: EAGVVQSPRYKIIEKKQPVAFWCNPISGHNTLYWYLQNLGQGPELLIRYENEEAVDDSQLPKDRFSAERLKGVDSTLKIQPAELGDSAVYLCASSLQRAEAFFGQGTRLTVV.

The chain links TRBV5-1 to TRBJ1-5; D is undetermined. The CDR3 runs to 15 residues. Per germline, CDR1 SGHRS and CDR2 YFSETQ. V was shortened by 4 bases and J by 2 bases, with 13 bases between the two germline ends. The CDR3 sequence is CASSPTGVGNQPQHF. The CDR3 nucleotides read TGCGCCAGCAGCCCTACCGGGGTAGGCAATCAGCCCCAGCATTTT. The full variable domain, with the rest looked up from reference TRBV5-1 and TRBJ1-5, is KAGVTQTPRYLIKTRGQQVTLSCSPISGHRSVSWYQQTPGQGLQFLFEYFSETQRNKGNFPGRFSGRQFSNSRSEMNVSTLELGDSALYLCASSPTGVGNQPQHFGDGTRLSIL.

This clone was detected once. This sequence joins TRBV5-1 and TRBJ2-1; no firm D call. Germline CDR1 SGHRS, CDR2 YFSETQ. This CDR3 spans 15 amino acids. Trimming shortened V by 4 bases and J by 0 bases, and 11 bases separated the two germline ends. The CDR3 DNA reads TGCGCCAGCAGCAAACTGTCGAGCTCCTACAATGAGCAGTTCTTC. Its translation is CASSKLSSSYNEQFF. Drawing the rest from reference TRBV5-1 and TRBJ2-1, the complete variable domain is KAGVTQTPRYLIKTRGQQVTLSCSPISGHRSVSWYQQTPGQGLQFLFEYFSETQRNKGNFPGRFSGRQFSNSRSEMNVSTLELGDSALYLCASSKLSSSYNEQFFGPGTRLTVL.

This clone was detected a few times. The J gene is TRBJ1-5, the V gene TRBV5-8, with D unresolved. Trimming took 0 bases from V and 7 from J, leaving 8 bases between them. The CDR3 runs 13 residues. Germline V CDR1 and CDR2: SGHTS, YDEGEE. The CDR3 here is CASSLAHGQPQHF. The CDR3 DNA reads TGTGCCAGCAGCTTGGCCCACGGGCAGCCCCAGCATTTT.

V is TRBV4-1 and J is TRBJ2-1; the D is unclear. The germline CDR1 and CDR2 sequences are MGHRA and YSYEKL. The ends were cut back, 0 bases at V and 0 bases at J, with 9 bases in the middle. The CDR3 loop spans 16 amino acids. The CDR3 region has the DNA TGCGCCAGCAGCCAAGATTGGGGTAGCTCCTACAATGAGCAGTTCTTC. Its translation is CASSQDWGSSYNEQFF.

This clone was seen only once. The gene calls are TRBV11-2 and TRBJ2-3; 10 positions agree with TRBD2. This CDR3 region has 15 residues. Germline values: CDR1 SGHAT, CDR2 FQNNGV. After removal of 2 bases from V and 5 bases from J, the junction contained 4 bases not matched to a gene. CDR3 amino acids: CASSLSGRALDTQYF. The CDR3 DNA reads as TGTGCCAGCAGCTTAAGCGGGAGGGCCTTAGATACGCAGTATTTT.

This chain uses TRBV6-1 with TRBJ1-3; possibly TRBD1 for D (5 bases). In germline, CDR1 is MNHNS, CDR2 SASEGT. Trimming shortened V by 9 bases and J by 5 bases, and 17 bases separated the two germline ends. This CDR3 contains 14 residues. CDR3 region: CASLMRGLRNTIYF. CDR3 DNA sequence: TGTGCCAGTCTCATGAGGGGTCTGAGAAACACCATATATTTT.

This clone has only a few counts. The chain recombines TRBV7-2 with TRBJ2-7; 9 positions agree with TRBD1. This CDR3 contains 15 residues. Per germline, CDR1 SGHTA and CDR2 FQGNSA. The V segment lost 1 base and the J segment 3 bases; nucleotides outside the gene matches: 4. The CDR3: CASSLGGQGNYEQYF. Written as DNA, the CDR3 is TGTGCCAGCAGCTTAGGGGGACAGGGCAACTACGAGCAGTACTTC.

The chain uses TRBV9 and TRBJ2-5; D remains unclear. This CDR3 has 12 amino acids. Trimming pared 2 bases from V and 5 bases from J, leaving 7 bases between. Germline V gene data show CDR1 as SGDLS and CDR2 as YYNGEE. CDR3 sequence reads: CASSVGSETQYF. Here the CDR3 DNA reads TGTGCCAGCAGCGTCGGGTCGGAGACCCAGTACTTC. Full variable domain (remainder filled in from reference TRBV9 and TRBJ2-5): DSGVTQTPKHLITATGQRVTLRCSPRSGDLSVYWYQQSLDQGLQFLIQYYNGEERAKGNILERFSAQQFPDLHSELNLSSLELGDSALYFCASSVGSETQYFGPGTRLLVL.

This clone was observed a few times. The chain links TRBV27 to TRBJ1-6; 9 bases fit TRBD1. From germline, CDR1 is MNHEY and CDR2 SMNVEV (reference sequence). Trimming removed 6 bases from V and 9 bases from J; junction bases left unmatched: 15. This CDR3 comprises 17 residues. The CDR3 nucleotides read TGTGCCAGCAGGCTAAAAGGACAGGGGCTGGGTGGTTCACCCCTCCACTTT. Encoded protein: CASRLKGQGLGGSPLHF.

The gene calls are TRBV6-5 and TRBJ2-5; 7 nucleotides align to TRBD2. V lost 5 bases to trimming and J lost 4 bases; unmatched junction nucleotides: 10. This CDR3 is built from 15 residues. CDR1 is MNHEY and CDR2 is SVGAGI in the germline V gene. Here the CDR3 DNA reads TGTGCCAGCAGTCCGCGCGGGACTAAGGGAGAGACCCAGTACTTC. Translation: CASSPRGTKGETQYF.

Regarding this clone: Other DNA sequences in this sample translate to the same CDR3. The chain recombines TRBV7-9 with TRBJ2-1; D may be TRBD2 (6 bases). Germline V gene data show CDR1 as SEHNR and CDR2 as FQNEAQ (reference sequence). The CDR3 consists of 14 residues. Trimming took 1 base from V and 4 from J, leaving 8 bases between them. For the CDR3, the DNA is TGTGCCAGCAGCTTAGGGAGCGGGTACAATGAGCAGTTCTTC. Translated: CASSLGSGYNEQFF. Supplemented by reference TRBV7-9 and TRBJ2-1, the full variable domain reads DTGVSQNPRHKITKRGQNVTFRCDPISEHNRLYWYRQTLGQGPEFLTYFQNEAQLEKSRLLSDRFSAERPKGSFSTLEIQRTEQGDSAMYLCASSLGSGYNEQFFGPGTRLTVL.

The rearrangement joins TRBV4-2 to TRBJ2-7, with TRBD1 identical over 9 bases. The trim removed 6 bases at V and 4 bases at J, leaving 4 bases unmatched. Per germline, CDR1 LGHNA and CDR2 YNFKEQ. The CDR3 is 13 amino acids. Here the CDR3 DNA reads TGTGCCAGCAGTCGGGGACAGGGTTACGAGCAGTACTTC. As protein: CASSRGQGYEQYF.

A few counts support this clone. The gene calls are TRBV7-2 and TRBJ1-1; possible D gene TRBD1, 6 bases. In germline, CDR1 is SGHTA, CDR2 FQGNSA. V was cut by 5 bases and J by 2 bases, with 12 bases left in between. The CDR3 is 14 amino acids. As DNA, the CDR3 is TGTGCCAGCAGCCAAACAGGGTTAAACACTGAAGCTTTCTTT. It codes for CASSQTGLNTEAFF.

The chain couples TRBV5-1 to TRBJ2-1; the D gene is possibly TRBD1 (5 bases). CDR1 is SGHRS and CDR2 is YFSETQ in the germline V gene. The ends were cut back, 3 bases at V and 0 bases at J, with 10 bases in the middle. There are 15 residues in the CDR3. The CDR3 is CASSSTANSYNEQFF. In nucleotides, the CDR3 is TGCGCCAGCAGCTCGACAGCTAACTCCTACAATGAGCAGTTCTTC.

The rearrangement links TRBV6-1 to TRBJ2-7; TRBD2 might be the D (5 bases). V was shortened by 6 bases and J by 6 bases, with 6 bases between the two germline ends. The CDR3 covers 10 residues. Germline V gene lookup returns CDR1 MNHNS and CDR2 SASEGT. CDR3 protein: CASRSGEQYF. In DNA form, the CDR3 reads TGTGCCAGCAGAAGCGGCGAGCAGTACTTC.

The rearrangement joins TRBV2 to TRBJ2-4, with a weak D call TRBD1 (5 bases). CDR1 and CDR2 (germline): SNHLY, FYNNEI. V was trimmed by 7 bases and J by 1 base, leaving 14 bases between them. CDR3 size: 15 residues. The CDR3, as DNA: TGTGCCAGCACTCCCAGGGAAGAGGCCAAAAACATTCAGTACTTC. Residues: CASTPREEAKNIQYF.

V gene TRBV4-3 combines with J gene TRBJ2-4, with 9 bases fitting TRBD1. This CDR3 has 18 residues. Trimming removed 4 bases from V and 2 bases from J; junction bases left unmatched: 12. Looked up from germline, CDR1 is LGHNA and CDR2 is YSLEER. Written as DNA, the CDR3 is TGCGCCAGCAGCCCAGCAGTCGGGACAGGGTGGCCCAAAAACATTCAGTACTTC. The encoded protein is CASSPAVGTGWPKNIQYF.

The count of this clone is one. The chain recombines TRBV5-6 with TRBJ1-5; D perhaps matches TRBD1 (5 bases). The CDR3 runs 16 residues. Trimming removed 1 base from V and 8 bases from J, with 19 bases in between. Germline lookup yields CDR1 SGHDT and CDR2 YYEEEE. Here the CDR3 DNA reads TGTGCCAGCAGCTTGATGCAGGGAGAAGGCGGGGAGCCCCAGCATTTT. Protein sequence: CASSLMQGEGGEPQHF.

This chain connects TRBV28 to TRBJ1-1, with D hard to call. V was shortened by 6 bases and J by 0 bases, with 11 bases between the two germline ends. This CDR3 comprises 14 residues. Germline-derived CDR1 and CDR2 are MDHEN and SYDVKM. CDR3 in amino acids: CASSTHIMNTEAFF. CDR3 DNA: TGTGCCAGCAGCACGCATATAATGAACACTGAAGCTTTCTTT.

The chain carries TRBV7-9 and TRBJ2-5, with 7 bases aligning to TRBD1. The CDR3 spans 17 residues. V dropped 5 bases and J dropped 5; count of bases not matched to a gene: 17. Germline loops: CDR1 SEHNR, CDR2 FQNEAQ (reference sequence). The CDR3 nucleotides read TGTGCCAGCAGCCCCCCCGGGCCAAGGGGGCAGGGTGAGACCCAGTACTTC. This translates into CASSPPGPRGQGETQYF.

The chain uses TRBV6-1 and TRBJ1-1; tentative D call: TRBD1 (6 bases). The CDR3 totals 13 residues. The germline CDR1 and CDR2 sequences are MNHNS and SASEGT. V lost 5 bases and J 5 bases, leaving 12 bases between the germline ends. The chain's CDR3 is CASSQAGVTEAFF. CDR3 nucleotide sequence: TGTGCCAGCAGTCAGGCAGGGGTGACTGAAGCTTTCTTT.